Below, 25 T cell receptor beta chains from the same sample are listed, as sequenced in a study of post-analysis software for immune sequencing data. The study, taken as a whole, reports: With TRBV5-6, TRBV5-1 and TRBV20-1 included, about five TRBV segments were more frequent in patients than in controls.

Antigens for these TCRs are unknown. Tagging with unique molecular identifiers was a feature of the TCR beta cDNA libraries. TCRdb redid the calling of the PCR reads with MiXCR, one entry per CDR3 protein. The sample has 600,000 to 750,000 distinct CDR3 sequences; approximately 59% are singletons. Sequenced: blood. These receptors were taken from a girl aged 2-9 years with multiple sclerosis.

This clonotype was seen a few times. The chain is built from TRBV7-2 and TRBJ2-5, with D maybe TRBD2 (6 bases). V was shortened by 2 bases and J by 11 bases, with 24 bases between the two germline ends. The V gene's germline CDR1 is SGHTA and CDR2 FQGNSA. The length of the CDR3 is 16 residues. DNA of the CDR3: TGTGCCAGCAGCTTAAATAGTGGCGGAACCTACCGGGAGCAGTACTTC. This encodes CASSLNSGGTYREQYF.

The chain combines TRBV5-1 with TRBJ1-5, with D maybe TRBD1 (6 bases). This CDR3 contains 15 residues. Trimming stripped 4 bases from V and 1 base from J, with 12 bases between. Germline V gives CDR1 SGHRS, CDR2 YFSETQ. CDR3 residues: CASSPGQHSNQPQHF. In DNA form, the CDR3 reads TGCGCCAGCAGCCCGGGACAACACAGCAATCAGCCCCAGCATTTT. The full variable domain, in which reference TRBV5-1 and TRBJ1-5 provide the parts outside the CDR3, is KAGVTQTPRYLIKTRGQQVTLSCSPISGHRSVSWYQQTPGQGLQFLFEYFSETQRNKGNFPGRFSGRQFSNSRSEMNVSTLELGDSALYLCASSPGQHSNQPQHFGDGTRLSIL.

This clonotype appeared a few times. The V and J genes are TRBV5-1 and TRBJ2-5; TRBD1 matches at 8 bases. The CDR3 is 14 residues long. Germline trimming cut 7 bases from V and 3 bases from J; bases unmatched to any gene: 8. CDR1 and CDR2 (germline): SGHRS, YFSETQ. The CDR3 protein is CASQETGAEETQYF. CDR3 bases: TGCGCCAGCCAAGAGACAGGGGCGGAAGAGACCCAGTACTTC.

The gene calls are TRBV2 and TRBJ2-1, with D perhaps TRBD1 (6 bases). The CDR3 runs to 19 residues. V was pared by 4 bases and J by 0 bases, with 22 bases between. Germline V gene lookup returns CDR1 SNHLY and CDR2 FYNNEI. The CDR3 reads CASSVPTTFPGDSYNEQFF. Written as DNA, the CDR3 is TGTGCCAGCAGTGTCCCAACTACCTTTCCAGGGGACTCCTACAATGAGCAGTTCTTC.

V usage is TRBV11-2 and J usage is TRBJ2-3, with D unresolved. The V gene's germline CDR1 is SGHAT and CDR2 FQNNGV. Trimming shortened V by 5 bases and J by 2 bases, and 11 bases separated the two germline ends. The CDR3 spans 14 residues. CDR3 DNA sequence: TGTGCCAGCAGCCTAAAAGACTTCACAGATACGCAGTATTTT. It is translated as CASSLKDFTDTQYF.

J is TRBJ2-7 and V is TRBV5-5; the match to TRBD1 covers 9 bases. The germline CDR1 and CDR2 sequences are SGHKS and YYEKEE (reference sequence). This CDR3 contains 15 residues. V shed 3 bases and J 6 bases; nucleotides not matched to a gene: 10. The chain's CDR3 is CASSSTGTGSAEQYF. CDR3 in DNA: TGTGCCAGCAGCTCAACCGGGACAGGGAGTGCCGAGCAGTACTTC.

For this clonotype: A clone one base away is much larger, so this may be a read error. The chain couples TRBV6-2 or TRBV6-3 to TRBJ2-7; TRBD1 agrees at 9 bases. Looked up from germline, CDR1 is MNHEY and CDR2 is SVGEGT. The CDR3 runs to 14 residues. CDR3 bases: TGTGCCAGCAGTTCCGGACAGGGGTCCTACGCGCAGTACTTC. This translates into CASSSGQGSYAQYF.

The gene calls are TRBV5-1 and TRBJ1-1; tentative D call: TRBD1 (5 bases). Trimming stripped 1 base from V and 1 base from J, with 11 bases between. The CDR3 totals 15 residues. The germline gives CDR1 SGHRS, CDR2 YFSETQ. The CDR3 spells CASSLLGGENTEAFF. CDR3 sequence (DNA): TGCGCCAGCAGCTTGTTGGGGGGAGAGAACACTGAAGCTTTCTTT.

This chain connects TRBV5-1 to TRBJ2-5; 7 bases map to TRBD1. The CDR3 covers 18 residues. Germline assignment: CDR1 SGHRS and CDR2 YFSETQ. Germline trimming cut 4 bases from V and 3 bases from J; bases unmatched to any gene: 18. CDR3 region: CASSPWDRQPGTKETQYF. The CDR3 nucleotides are TGCGCCAGCAGCCCATGGGACAGACAACCGGGAACCAAAGAGACCCAGTACTTC.

In DNA, the CDR3 is TGCGCCACACTTAGGGGCCAAAGAGAGACCCAGTACTTC. This gives the protein CATLRGQRETQYF. The rearrangement uses TRBV10-2 and TRBJ2-5; D might be TRBD1 (5 bases). The V and J ends lost 10 bases and 4 bases respectively, with 16 bases between them. This CDR3 contains 13 residues. CDR1 is WSHSY and CDR2 is SAAADI in the germline V gene.

This clonotype was counted many times. CDR3 DNA: TGTGCCAGCAGCTTAGGTGGGGCCAACGTCCTGACTTTC. It specifies CASSLGGANVLTF. The chain recombines TRBV7-2 with TRBJ2-6; no definite D call. This CDR3 spans 13 amino acids. The germline V gene has CDR1 SGHTA and CDR2 FQGNSA. V was pared by 1 base and J by 3 bases, with 1 base between. Drawing the rest from reference TRBV7-2 and TRBJ2-6, the complete variable domain is GAGVSQSPSNKVTEKGKDVELRCDPISGHTALYWYRQSLGQGLEFLIYFQGNSAPDKSGLPSDRFSAERTGGSVSTLTIQRTQQEDSAVYLCASSLGGANVLTFGAGSRLTVL.

The chain combines TRBV7-9 with TRBJ2-5; D not certain. This CDR3 has 15 residues. Trimming shortened V by 5 bases and J by 0 bases, and 13 bases separated the two germline ends. From germline, CDR1 is SEHNR and CDR2 FQNEAQ (reference sequence). The CDR3 loop reads CASSRIDQYQETQYF. The CDR3 DNA sequence: TGTGCCAGCAGCCGCATTGACCAGTACCAAGAGACCCAGTACTTC. The full variable domain, with the rest looked up from reference TRBV7-9 and TRBJ2-5, is DTGVSQNPRHKITKRGQNVTFRCDPISEHNRLYWYRQTLGQGPEFLTYFQNEAQLEKSRLLSDRFSAERPKGSFSTLEIQRTEQGDSAMYLCASSRIDQYQETQYFGPGTRLLVL.

V usage is TRBV25-1 and J usage is TRBJ2-7; D might be TRBD1 (5 bases). Germline assignment: CDR1 MGHDK and CDR2 SYGVNS. V was pared by 6 bases and J by 3 bases, with 24 bases between. This CDR3 spans 17 amino acids. The CDR3 DNA follows: TGTGCCAGCAGCCTTGGGTTCCCAGGGTCCTCTCTCTACGAGCAGTACTTC. The encoded protein is CASSLGFPGSSLYEQYF.

The chain carries TRBV18 and TRBJ2-1, with D tentatively TRBD2 (5 bases). The CDR3 loop spans 15 amino acids. Germline CDR1 reads KGHSH; CDR2 reads LQKENI. The V end was cut by 9 bases, the J end by 0 bases, with 15 bases between. CDR3 sequence reads: CASLNPGSSYNEQFF. Here the CDR3 DNA reads TGTGCCAGTCTAAACCCGGGGAGCTCCTACAATGAGCAGTTCTTC. The full variable domain, its missing parts supplied by reference TRBV18 and TRBJ2-1, is NAGVMQNPRHLVRRRGQEARLRCSPMKGHSHVYWYRQLPEEGLKFMVYLQKENIIDESGMPKERFSAEFPKEGPSILRIQQVVRGDSAAYFCASLNPGSSYNEQFFGPGTRLTVL.

This sequence joins TRBV7-2 and TRBJ1-2, with 11 bases aligning to TRBD1. This CDR3 is built from 16 residues. Losses at the gene ends were 5 bases for V and 8 bases for J; bases not matched to a gene: 13. Germline V gene sequence: CDR1 SGHTA, CDR2 FQGNSA. The chain's CDR3 is CASSASPGQGVGGYTF. In DNA, the CDR3 is TGTGCCAGCAGCGCTTCTCCGGGACAGGGGGTGGGGGGCTACACCTTC.

The V gene is TRBV5-1, the J gene TRBJ2-3, with D perhaps matching TRBD2 (6 bases). Germline CDR1 is SGHRS and CDR2 is YFSETQ. This CDR3 comprises 13 residues. V was trimmed by 5 bases and J by 3 bases, leaving 10 bases between them. The CDR3 region is CASRELATDTQYF. In DNA, the CDR3 is TGCGCCAGCAGAGAACTAGCAACAGATACGCAGTATTTT. Filled out from reference TRBV5-1 and TRBJ2-3, the complete variable domain reads KAGVTQTPRYLIKTRGQQVTLSCSPISGHRSVSWYQQTPGQGLQFLFEYFSETQRNKGNFPGRFSGRQFSNSRSEMNVSTLELGDSALYLCASRELATDTQYFGPGTRLTVL.

This clonotype has only a few counts. The V gene is TRBV24-1, the J gene TRBJ1-2; 8 bases match TRBD1. The CDR3 consists of 16 residues. Germline CDR1 reads KGHDR; CDR2 reads SFDVKD. V was pared by 1 base and J by 2 bases, with 5 bases of the junction left unmatched. DNA of the CDR3: TGTGCCACCAGTGATTTTGGGACAGGAGCCAACTATGGCTACACCTTC. It translates to CATSDFGTGANYGYTF.

The chain recombines TRBV20-1 with TRBJ2-5, with D perhaps TRBD2 (5 bases). This CDR3 is 12 amino acids long. Looked up from germline, CDR1 is DFQATT and CDR2 is SNEGSKA (reference sequence). The CDR3 region has the DNA TGCAGAGGGAGAGAGGAACAAGAGACCCAGTACTTC. It codes for CRGREEQETQYF.

This clonotype was seen just once. This chain uses TRBV4-3 with TRBJ1-2; the D gene is possibly TRBD1 (5 bases). Germline V gene lookup returns CDR1 LGHNA and CDR2 YSLEER. There are 15 residues in the CDR3. V gave up 0 bases and J gave up 3 bases, with 11 bases separating them. In DNA form, the CDR3 reads TGCGCCAGCAGCCAAGACGGGACTTGGGACTATGGCTACACCTTC. Translated: CASSQDGTWDYGYTF.

The rearrangement uses TRBV6-5 and TRBJ2-3, with TRBD2 matching over 9 bases. The V and J ends lost 10 bases and 3 bases, in that order; junction bases with no gene match: 8. CDR3 length: 14 amino acids. The germline gives CDR1 MNHEY, CDR2 SVGAGI. This CDR3 is CATKSAGGTDTQYF. DNA for the CDR3: TGTGCCACCAAAAGCGCGGGGGGGACAGATACGCAGTATTTT.

The rearrangement links TRBV24-1 to TRBJ2-2; 14 bases agree with TRBD2. This CDR3 has 17 amino acids. After removal of 4 bases from V and 6 bases from J, the junction contained 6 bases not matched to a gene. Germline loops: CDR1 KGHDR, CDR2 SFDVKD. In DNA form, the CDR3 reads TGTGCCACCAGTGACTACCGGACTAGCGGGAGGTCCGGGGAGCTGTTTTTT. Protein: CATSDYRTSGRSGELFF.

This sequence joins TRBV20-1 and TRBJ1-2; 7 bases map to TRBD1. The CDR3 contains 14 residues. The germline V gene has CDR1 DFQATT and CDR2 SNEGSKA (reference sequence). The V gene end was trimmed by 0 bases and the J gene end by 6 bases; junction bases not matched to a gene: 7. The CDR3 region is CSARDPTGVNGYTF. The DNA of the CDR3 is TGCAGTGCTAGAGACCCTACAGGGGTGAATGGCTACACCTTC.

The CDR3 spells CASSPLDRQETQYF. In nucleotides, the CDR3 is TGTGCCAGCAGTCCCCTCGACAGGCAAGAGACCCAGTACTTC. The chain is built from TRBV27 and TRBJ2-4; D might be TRBD1 (6 bases). The end of the DNA is better explained by TRBJ2-5, so the J call may be wrong. The CDR3 covers 14 residues. CDR1 and CDR2 from the germline V gene are MNHEY and SMNVEV (reference sequence).

This clonotype was counted a few times. V gene TRBV20-1 combines with J gene TRBJ1-1; maybe TRBD1 (5 bases). Germline CDR1 is DFQATT and CDR2 is SNEGSKA (reference sequence). Trimming removed 0 bases at V and 1 base at J, with 12 bases between. There are 15 residues in the CDR3. DNA of the CDR3: TGCAGTGCTAGAGATTCGGGGCACACGAACACTGAAGCTTTCTTT. Its protein is CSARDSGHTNTEAFF.

The chain is built from TRBV18 and TRBJ1-4; D gene unclear. Germline V gene sequence: CDR1 KGHSH, CDR2 LQKENI. This CDR3 is built from 13 residues. The V and J ends lost 5 bases and 8 bases respectively, with 12 bases between them. CDR3 region: CASSSGPGEKLFF. CDR3 nucleotide sequence: TGTGCCAGCTCATCTGGACCCGGGGAAAAACTGTTTTTT. Looking up the rest from reference TRBV18 and TRBJ1-4 gives the full variable domain: NAGVMQNPRHLVRRRGQEARLRCSPMKGHSHVYWYRQLPEEGLKFMVYLQKENIIDESGMPKERFSAEFPKEGPSILRIQQVVRGDSAAYFCASSSGPGEKLFFGSGTQLSVL.